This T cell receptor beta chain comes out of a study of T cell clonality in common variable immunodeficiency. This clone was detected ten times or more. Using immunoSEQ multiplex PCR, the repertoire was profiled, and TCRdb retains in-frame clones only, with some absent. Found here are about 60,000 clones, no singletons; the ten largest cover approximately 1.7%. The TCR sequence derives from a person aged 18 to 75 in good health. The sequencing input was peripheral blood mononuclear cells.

The CDR3 bases that were read are TGTGCCAGCAGTGGTAGGGGGCGAGGC. Amino acids: CASSGRGRG. The complete CDR3 reads CASSGRGRGYTF. The chain has TRBV2 and TRBJ1-2; 7 bases are shared with TRBD1. The read ends 3 residues shy of where the CDR3 ends; the end is completed using the germline J gene. The CDR3 length is 12 residues. CDR1 and CDR2 (germline): SNHLY, FYNNEI.